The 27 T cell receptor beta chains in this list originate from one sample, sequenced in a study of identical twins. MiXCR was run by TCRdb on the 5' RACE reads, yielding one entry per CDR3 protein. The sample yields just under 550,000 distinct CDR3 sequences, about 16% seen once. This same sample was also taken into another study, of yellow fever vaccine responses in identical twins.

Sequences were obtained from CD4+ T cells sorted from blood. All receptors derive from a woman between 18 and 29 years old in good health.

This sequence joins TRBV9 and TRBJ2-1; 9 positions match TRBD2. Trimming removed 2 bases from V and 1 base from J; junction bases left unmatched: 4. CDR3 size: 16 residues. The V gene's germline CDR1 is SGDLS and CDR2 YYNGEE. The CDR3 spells CASSVRTSESYNEQFF. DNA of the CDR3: TGTGCCAGCAGCGTTAGGACTAGCGAGTCCTACAATGAGCAGTTCTTC.

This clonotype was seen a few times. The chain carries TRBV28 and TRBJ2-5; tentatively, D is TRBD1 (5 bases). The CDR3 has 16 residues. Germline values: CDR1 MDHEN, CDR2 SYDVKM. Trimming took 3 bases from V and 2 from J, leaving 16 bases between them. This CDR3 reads CASSFLPGASQETQYF. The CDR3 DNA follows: TGTGCCAGCAGTTTCCTCCCTGGGGCCAGTCAAGAGACCCAGTACTTC.

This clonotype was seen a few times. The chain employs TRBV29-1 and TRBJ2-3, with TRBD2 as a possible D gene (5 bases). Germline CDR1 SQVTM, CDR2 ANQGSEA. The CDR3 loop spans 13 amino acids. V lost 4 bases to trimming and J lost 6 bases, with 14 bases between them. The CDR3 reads CSVGSGRRDTQYF. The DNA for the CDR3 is TGCAGCGTTGGATCAGGTCGGAGGGATACGCAGTATTTT.

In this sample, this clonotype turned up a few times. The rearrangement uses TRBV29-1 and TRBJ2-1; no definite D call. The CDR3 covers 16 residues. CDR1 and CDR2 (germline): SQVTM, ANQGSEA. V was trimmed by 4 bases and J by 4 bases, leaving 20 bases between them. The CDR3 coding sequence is TGCAGCGTTGCCCAGACTCTTATGGGTATTTACAATGAGCAGTTCTTC. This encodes CSVAQTLMGIYNEQFF.

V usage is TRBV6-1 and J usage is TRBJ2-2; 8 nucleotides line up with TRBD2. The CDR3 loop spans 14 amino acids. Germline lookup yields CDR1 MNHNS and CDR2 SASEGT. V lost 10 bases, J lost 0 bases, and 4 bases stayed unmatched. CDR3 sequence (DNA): TGTGCCATAAGCGGGAGACCGAACACCGGGGAGCTGTTTTTT. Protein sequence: CAISGRPNTGELFF.

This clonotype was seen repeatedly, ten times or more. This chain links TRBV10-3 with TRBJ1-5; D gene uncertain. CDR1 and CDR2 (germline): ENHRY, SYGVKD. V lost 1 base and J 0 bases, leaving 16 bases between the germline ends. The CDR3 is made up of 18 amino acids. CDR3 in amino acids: CAISEFSFDYYSNQPQHF. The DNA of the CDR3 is TGTGCCATCAGTGAGTTCTCCTTTGACTATTATAGCAATCAGCCCCAGCATTTT.

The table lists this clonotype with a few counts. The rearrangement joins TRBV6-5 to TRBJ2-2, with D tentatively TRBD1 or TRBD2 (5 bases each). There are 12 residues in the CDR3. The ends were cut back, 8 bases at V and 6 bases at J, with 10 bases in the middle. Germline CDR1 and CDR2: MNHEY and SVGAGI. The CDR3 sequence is CASGRGPGELFF. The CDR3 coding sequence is TGTGCCAGCGGCCGGGGACCCGGGGAGCTGTTTTTT.

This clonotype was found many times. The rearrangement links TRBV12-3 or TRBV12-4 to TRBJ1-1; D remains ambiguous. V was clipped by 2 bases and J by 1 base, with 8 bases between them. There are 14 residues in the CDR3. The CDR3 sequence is CASSLSRGNTEAFF. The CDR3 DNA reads TGTGCCAGCAGTTTATCCCGGGGGAACACTGAAGCTTTCTTT.

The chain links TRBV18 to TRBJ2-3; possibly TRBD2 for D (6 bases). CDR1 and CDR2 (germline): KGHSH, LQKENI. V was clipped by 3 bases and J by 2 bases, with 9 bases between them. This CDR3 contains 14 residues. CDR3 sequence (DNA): TGTGCCAGCTCACCCGGGACTCACACAGATACGCAGTATTTT. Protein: CASSPGTHTDTQYF.

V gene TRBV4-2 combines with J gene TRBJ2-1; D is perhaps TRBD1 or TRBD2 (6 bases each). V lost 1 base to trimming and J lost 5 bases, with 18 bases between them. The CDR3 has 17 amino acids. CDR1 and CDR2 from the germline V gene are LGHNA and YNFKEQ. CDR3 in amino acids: CASSQALGSGGHNEQFF. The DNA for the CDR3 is TGTGCCAGCAGCCAAGCTCTCGGGTCTGGGGGGCACAATGAGCAGTTCTTC.

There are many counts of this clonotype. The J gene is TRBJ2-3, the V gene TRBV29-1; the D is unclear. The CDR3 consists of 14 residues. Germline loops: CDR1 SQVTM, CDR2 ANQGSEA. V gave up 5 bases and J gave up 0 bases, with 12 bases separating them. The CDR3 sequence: CSVKPSDSTDTQYF. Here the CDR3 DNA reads TGCAGCGTTAAACCATCGGATAGCACAGATACGCAGTATTTT.

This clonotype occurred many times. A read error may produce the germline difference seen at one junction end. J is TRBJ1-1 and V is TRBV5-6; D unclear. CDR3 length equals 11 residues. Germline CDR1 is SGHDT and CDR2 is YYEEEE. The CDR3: CASSLGQRLSF. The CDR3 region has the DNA TGTGCCAGCAGCTTGGGGCAGCGTCTTTCCTTT.

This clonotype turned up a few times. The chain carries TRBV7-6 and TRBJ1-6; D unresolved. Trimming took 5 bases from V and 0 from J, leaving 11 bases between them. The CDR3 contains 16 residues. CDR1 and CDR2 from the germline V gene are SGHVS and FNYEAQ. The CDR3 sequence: CASSLGVGSYNSPLHF. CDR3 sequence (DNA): TGTGCCAGCAGCCTCGGCGTCGGCTCCTATAATTCACCCCTCCACTTT. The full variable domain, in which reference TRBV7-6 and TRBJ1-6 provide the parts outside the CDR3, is GAGVSQSPRYKVTKRGQDVALRCDPISGHVSLYWYRQALGQGPEFLTYFNYEAQQDKSGLPNDRFSAERPEGSISTLTIQRTEQRDSAMYRCASSLGVGSYNSPLHFGNGTRLTVT.

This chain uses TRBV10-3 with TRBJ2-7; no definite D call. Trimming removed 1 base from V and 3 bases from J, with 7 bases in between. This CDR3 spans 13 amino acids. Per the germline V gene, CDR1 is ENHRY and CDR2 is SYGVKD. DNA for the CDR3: TGTGCCATCAGTGAGTTCGGCGGCTACGAGCAGTACGTC. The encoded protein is CAISEFGGYEQYV.

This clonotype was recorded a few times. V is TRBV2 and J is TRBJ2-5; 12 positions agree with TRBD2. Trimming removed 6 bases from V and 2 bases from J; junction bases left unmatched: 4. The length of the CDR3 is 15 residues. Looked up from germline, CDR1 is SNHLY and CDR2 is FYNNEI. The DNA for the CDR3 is TGTGCCAGCAGCGGGACTAGCGGGCCACAAGAGACCCAGTACTTC. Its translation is CASSGTSGPQETQYF.

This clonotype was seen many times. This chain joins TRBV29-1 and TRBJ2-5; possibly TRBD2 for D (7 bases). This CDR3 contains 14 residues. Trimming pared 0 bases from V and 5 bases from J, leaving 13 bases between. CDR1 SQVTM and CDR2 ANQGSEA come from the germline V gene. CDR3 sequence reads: CSVEDGGAWETQYF. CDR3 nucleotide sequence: TGCAGCGTTGAAGATGGGGGGGCTTGGGAGACCCAGTACTTC.

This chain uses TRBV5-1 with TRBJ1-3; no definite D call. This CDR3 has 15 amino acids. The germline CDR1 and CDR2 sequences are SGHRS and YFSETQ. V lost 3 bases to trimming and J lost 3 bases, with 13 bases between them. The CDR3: CASSYDVGNGNTIYF. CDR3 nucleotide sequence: TGCGCCAGCAGCTATGATGTGGGGAATGGAAACACCATATATTTT. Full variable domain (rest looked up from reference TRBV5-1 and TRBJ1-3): KAGVTQTPRYLIKTRGQQVTLSCSPISGHRSVSWYQQTPGQGLQFLFEYFSETQRNKGNFPGRFSGRQFSNSRSEMNVSTLELGDSALYLCASSYDVGNGNTIYFGEGSWLTVV.

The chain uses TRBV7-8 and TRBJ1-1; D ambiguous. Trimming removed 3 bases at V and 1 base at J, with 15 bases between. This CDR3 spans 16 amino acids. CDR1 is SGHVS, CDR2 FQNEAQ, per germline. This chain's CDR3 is CASSFGFLTTNTEAFF. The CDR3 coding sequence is TGTGCCAGCAGCTTTGGGTTTCTGACGACGAACACTGAAGCTTTCTTT.

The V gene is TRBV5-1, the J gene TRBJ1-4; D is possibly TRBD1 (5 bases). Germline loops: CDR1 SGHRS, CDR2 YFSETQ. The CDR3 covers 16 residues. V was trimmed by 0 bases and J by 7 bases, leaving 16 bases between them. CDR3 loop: CASSLGTGSGREKLFF. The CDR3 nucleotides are TGCGCCAGCAGCTTGGGTACAGGTTCGGGTCGTGAAAAACTGTTTTTT.

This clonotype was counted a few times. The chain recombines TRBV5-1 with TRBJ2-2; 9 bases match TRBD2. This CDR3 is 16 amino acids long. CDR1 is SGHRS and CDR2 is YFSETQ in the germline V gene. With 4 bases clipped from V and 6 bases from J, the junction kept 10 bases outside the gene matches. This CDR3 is CASSPQTSGPPGELFF. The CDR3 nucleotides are TGCGCCAGCAGCCCGCAGACTAGCGGCCCCCCCGGGGAGCTGTTTTTT.

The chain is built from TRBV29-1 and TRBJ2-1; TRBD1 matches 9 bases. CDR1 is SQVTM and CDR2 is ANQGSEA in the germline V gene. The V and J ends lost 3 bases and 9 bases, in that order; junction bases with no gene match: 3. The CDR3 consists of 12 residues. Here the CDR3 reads CSVETGGSEQFF. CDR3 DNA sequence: TGCAGCGTTGAGACAGGGGGAAGTGAGCAGTTCTTC.

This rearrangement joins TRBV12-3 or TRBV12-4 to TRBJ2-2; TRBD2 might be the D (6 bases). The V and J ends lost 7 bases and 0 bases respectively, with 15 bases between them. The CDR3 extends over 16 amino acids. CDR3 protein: CASTKGDWPNTGELFF. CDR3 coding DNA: TGTGCCAGCACCAAAGGGGACTGGCCGAACACCGGGGAGCTGTTTTTT.

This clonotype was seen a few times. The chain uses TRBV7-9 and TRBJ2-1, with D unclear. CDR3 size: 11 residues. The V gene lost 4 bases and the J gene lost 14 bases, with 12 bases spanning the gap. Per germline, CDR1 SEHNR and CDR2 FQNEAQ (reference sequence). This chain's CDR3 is CASSYTGREFF. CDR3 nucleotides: TGTGCCAGCAGCTACACTGGTCGGGAGTTCTTC.

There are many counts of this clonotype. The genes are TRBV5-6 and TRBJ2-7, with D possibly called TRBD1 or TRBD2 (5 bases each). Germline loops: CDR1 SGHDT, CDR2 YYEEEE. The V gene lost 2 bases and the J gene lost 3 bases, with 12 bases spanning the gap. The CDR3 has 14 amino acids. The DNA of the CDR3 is TGTGCCAGCAGCTTCGGGGCTCTCTTCTACGAGCAGTACTTC. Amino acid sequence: CASSFGALFYEQYF.

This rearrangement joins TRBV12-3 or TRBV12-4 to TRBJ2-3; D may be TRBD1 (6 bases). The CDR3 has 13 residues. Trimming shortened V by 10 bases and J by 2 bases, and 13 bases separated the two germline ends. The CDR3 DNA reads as TGTGCCACCAAGAGACAGGTCACAGATACGCAGTATTTT. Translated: CATKRQVTDTQYF.

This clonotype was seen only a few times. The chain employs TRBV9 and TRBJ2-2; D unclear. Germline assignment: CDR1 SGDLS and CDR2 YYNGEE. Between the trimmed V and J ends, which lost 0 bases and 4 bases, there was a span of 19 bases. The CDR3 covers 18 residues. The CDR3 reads CASSVVPDLRRGTGELFF. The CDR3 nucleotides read TGTGCCAGCAGCGTAGTACCCGACTTGAGGCGAGGCACCGGGGAGCTGTTTTTT.

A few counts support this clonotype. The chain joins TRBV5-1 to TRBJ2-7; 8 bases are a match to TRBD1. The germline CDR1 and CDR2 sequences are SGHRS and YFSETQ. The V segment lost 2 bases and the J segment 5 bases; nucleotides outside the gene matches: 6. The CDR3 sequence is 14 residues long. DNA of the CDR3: TGCGCCAGCAGCTTTTTACAGGGGGACAACGAGCAGTACTTC. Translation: CASSFLQGDNEQYF. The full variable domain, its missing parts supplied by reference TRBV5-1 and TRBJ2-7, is KAGVTQTPRYLIKTRGQQVTLSCSPISGHRSVSWYQQTPGQGLQFLFEYFSETQRNKGNFPGRFSGRQFSNSRSEMNVSTLELGDSALYLCASSFLQGDNEQYFGPGTRLTVT.